What follows describes a single TCR beta chain. The antigen is not known. The data derive from a study of STAT5B mutations in CD4+ large granular lymphocyte leukemia. Study findings and constraints: Main leukemic clonotypes were patient-specific, but more than 20% appeared at low frequency elsewhere. Without HLA matching, higher CD4+ than CD8+ T-LGLL clonality could reflect small sample size.

Sequencing used immunoSEQ multiplex PCR; TCRdb keeps in-frame clones, though not all of them. The data show more than 30,000 clones, around 80% seen once. Germline assignment: CDR1 MNHEY and CDR2 SVGAGI. The V end lost 0 bases, the J end lost 1 base, and 7 bases lay between the germline ends. This CDR3 region has 16 residues. The sequence derives from a human donor in good health. This chain joins TRBV6-5 and TRBJ2-6; maybe TRBD1 (5 bases). Material for sequencing was CD4+ T cells from blood buffy coats. Written as DNA, the CDR3 is TGTGCCAGCAGTTACTCGCAGGGTTCTGGGGCCAACGTCCTGACTTTC. This codes for CASSYSQGSGANVLTF.